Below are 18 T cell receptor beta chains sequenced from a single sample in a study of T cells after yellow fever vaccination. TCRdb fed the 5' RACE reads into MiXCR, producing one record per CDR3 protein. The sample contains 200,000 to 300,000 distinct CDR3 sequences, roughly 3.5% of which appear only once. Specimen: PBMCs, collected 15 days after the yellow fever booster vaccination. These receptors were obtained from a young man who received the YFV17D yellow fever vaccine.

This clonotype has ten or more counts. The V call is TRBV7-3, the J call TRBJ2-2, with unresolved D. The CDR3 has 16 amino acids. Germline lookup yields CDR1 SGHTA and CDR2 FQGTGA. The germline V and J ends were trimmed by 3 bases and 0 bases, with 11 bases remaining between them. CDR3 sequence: CASSFARSPNTGELFF. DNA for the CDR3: TGTGCCAGCAGCTTCGCCAGGAGTCCGAACACCGGGGAGCTGTTTTTT.

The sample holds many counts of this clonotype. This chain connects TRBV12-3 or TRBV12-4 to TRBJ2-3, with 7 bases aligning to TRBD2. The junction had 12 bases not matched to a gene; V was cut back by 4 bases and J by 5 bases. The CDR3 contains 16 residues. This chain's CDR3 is CASSWGGSGSGDTQYF. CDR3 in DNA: TGTGCCAGCAGTTGGGGGGGTTCGGGCTCGGGAGATACGCAGTATTTT.

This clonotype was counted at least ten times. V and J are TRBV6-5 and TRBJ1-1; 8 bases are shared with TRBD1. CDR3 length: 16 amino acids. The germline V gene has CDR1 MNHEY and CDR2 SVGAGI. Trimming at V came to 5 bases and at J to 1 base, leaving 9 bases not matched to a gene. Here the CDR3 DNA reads TGTGCCAGCAGTAAACGACCCGGGACAGGGAACACTGAAGCTTTCTTT. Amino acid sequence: CASSKRPGTGNTEAFF.

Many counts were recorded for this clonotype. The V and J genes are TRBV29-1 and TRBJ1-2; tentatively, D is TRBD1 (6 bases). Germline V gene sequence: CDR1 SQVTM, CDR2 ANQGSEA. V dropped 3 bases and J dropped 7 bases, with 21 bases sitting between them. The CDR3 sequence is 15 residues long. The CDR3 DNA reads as TGCAGCGTTGATAGACGACAGGCGACCGAAAGTGGCTACACCTTC. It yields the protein CSVDRRQATESGYTF.

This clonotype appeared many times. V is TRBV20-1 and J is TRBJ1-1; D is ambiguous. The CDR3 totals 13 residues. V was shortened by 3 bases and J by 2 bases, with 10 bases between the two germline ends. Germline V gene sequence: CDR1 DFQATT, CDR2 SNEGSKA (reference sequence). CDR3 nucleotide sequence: TGCAGTGCTAGCCACTCGGTTAACACTGAAGCTTTCTTT. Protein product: CSASHSVNTEAFF.

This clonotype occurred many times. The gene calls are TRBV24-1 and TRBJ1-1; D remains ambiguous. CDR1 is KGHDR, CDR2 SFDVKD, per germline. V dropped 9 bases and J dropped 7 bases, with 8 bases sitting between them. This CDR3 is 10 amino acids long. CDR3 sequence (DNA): TGTGCCACCCCTCGGGTTGAAGCTTTCTTT. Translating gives CATPRVEAFF.

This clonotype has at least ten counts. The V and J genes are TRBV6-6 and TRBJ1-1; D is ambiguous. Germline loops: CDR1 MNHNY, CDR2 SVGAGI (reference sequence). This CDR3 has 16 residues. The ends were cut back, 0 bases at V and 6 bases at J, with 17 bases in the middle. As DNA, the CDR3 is TGTGCCAGCAGTTACTCGAATCCTACCAGTTTAGCTGAAGCTTTCTTT. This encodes CASSYSNPTSLAEAFF.

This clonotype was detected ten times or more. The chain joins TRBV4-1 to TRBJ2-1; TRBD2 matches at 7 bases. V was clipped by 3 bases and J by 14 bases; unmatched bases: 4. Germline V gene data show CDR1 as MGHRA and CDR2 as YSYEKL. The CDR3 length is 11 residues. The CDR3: CASSHGGVEFF. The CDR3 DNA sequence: TGCGCCAGCAGCCATGGGGGGGTCGAGTTCTTC.

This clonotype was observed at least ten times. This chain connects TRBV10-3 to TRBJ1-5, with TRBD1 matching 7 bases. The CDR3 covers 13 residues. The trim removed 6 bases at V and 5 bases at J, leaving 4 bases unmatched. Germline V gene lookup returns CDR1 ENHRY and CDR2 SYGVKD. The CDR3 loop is CAIRETGDQPQHF. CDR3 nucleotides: TGTGCCATCAGAGAAACAGGGGATCAGCCCCAGCATTTT.

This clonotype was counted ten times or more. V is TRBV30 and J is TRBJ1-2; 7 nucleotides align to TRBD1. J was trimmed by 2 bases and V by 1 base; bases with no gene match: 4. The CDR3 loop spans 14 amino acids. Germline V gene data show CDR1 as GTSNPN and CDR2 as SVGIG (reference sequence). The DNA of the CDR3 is TGTGCCTGGAGTGATTCAGGGGGGAACTATGGCTACACCTTC. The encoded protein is CAWSDSGGNYGYTF.

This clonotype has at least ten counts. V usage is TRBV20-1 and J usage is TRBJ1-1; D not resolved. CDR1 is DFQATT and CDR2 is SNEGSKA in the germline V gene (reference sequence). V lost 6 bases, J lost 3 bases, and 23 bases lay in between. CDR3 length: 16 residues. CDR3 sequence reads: CSAIRRFLRRDTEAFF. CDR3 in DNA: TGCAGTGCCATACGCAGGTTCCTTCGAAGGGACACTGAAGCTTTCTTT.

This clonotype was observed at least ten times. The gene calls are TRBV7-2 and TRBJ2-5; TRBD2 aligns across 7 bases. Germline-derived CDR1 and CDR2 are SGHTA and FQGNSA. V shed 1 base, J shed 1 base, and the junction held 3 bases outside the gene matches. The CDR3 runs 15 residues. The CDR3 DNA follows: TGTGCCAGCAGCTTAGTTGCTAGCGGCCAAGAGACCCAGTACTTC. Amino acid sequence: CASSLVASGQETQYF. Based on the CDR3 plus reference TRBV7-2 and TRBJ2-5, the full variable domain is GAGVSQSPSNKVTEKGKDVELRCDPISGHTALYWYRQSLGQGLEFLIYFQGNSAPDKSGLPSDRFSAERTGGSVSTLTIQRTQQEDSAVYLCASSLVASGQETQYFGPGTRLLVL.

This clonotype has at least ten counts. In nucleotides, the CDR3 is TGCAGTGCTAGACCACAAGAGACCCAGTACTTC. It is translated as CSARPQETQYF. The chain carries TRBV20-1 and TRBJ2-5; D unclear. The CDR3 is 11 residues long. Looked up from germline, CDR1 is DFQATT and CDR2 is SNEGSKA (reference sequence). V gave up 2 bases and J gave up 2 bases, with 3 bases separating them.

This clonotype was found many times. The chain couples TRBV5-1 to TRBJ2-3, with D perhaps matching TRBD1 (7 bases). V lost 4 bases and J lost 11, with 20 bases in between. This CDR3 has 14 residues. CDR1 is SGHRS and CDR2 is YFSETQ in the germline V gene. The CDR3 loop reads CASSRGQGGSQQYF. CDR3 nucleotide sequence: TGCGCCAGCAGCCGTGGGCAGGGGGGATCCCAGCAGTATTTT.

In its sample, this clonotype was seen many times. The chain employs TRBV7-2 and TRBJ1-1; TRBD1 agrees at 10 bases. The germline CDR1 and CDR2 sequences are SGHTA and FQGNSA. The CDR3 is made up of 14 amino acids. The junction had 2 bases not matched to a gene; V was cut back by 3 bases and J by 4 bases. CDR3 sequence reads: CASSFGQGGTEAFF. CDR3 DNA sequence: TGTGCCAGCAGCTTTGGACAGGGGGGCACTGAAGCTTTCTTT.

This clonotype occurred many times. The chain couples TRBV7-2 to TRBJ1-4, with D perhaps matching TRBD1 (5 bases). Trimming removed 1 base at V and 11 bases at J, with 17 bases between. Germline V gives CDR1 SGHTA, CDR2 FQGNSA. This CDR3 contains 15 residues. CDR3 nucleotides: TGTGCCAGCAGCTTAGGGCAGGGCTCGGGACGGAAACTGTTTTTT. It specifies CASSLGQGSGRKLFF.

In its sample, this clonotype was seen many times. In DNA form, the CDR3 reads TGTGCCAGCAGTACAGAACAGGGGGCGGCCAATCAGCCCCAGCATTTT. Protein: CASSTEQGAANQPQHF. The chain links TRBV12-3 or TRBV12-4 to TRBJ1-5, with TRBD1 matching over 9 bases. CDR3 length equals 16 residues. The V and J ends lost 5 bases and 3 bases, in that order; junction bases with no gene match: 8.

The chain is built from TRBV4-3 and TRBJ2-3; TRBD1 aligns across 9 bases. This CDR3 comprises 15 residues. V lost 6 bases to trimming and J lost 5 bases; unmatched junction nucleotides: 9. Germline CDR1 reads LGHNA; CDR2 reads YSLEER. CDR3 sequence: CASRSRTGAEDTQYF. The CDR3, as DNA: TGCGCCAGCAGGAGCCGGACAGGGGCGGAAGATACGCAGTATTTT.